These T cell receptor beta chains were read from a single sample in a study of T-cell memory formation after mild COVID-19. TCRdb redid the calling of the 5' RACE reads with MiXCR, one entry per CDR3 protein. The sample includes approximately 250,000 distinct CDR3 sequences, over 15% of them seen just once. The sequencing input was PBMCs or a T cell subset sorted from them (not recorded which). The receptor source for this set is a young man who had mild COVID-19 (a few samples of this study predate the infection). Cell type and time point are not known. Both conserved end residues are trimmed from each CDR3.

cdr3_aa,v_call,j_call
SARDIGSNEQF,TRBV20-1,TRBJ2-1
SEGTGDYNEQF,TRBV29-1,TRBJ2-1
ASSHDRTGGYGYT,TRBV19,TRBJ1-2
ASRKDSSSYNEQF,TRBV28,TRBJ2-1
ASSYGGPGVYEQY,TRBV6-5,TRBJ2-7
SARVGRPMGYT,TRBV20-1,TRBJ1-2
ASSLLGGTSTDTQY,TRBV27,TRBJ2-3
ASSAPGLRSDTQY,TRBV11-2,TRBJ2-3
SALLYGRASYNEQF,TRBV20-1,TRBJ2-1
ASSVGGYTDTQY,TRBV9,TRBJ2-3
ASSPPGRTWDTQY,TRBV18,TRBJ2-3
ASIARLALKETQY,TRBV6-2/TRBV6-3,TRBJ2-5
ASSERSRTQPQH,TRBV2,TRBJ1-5
ASSLGRVADTQY,TRBV5-4,TRBJ2-3
AWTGQGETEAF,TRBV30,TRBJ1-1